Listed here are 18 T cell receptor beta chains from one sample, sequenced in a study of cytomegalovirus exposure and HLA in healthy donors. 13 Jbeta primers and 60 Vbeta primers were used for the PCR. TCRdb's copy holds only in-frame clones and misses some; the assay was immunoSEQ multiplex PCR. The sample table sets out tens of thousands of clones. Sequencing was done on a sample of PBMCs. The receptors stem from a girl aged 5-17 years in good health and CMV-seropositive.

This chain joins TRBV28 and TRBJ2-5; D is uncertain. This CDR3 contains 13 residues. V shed 3 bases and J shed 5 bases, with 10 bases lying between them. Germline V gives CDR1 MDHEN, CDR2 SYDVKM. CDR3 protein: CASSFPYPETQYF. CDR3 coding DNA: TGTGCCAGCAGTTTCCCGTATCCGGAGACCCAGTACTTC. Full variable domain (missing parts from reference TRBV28 and TRBJ2-5): DVKVTQSSRYLVKRTGEKVFLECVQDMDHENMFWYRQDPGLGLRLIYFSYDVKMKEKGDIPEGYSVSREKKERFSLILESASTNQTSMYLCASSFPYPETQYFGPGTRLLVL.

The chain employs TRBV18 and TRBJ2-1; the D is unclear. Germline values: CDR1 KGHSH, CDR2 LQKENI. This CDR3 is 13 amino acids long. V was pared by 2 bases and J by 5 bases, with 7 bases between. The DNA of the CDR3 is TGTGCCAGCTCACCAGTCCTCGACAATGAGCAGTTCTTC. Translation: CASSPVLDNEQFF.

The chain carries TRBV4-1 and TRBJ1-6; 7 positions agree with TRBD1. After removal of 3 bases from V and 6 bases from J, the junction contained 5 bases not matched to a gene. CDR1 MGHRA and CDR2 YSYEKL come from the germline V gene. This CDR3 has 15 amino acids. The chain's CDR3 is CASSHAGTANSPLHF. The CDR3, as DNA: TGCGCCAGCAGCCATGCCGGGACAGCTAATTCACCCCTCCACTTT.

CDR3 sequence reads: CASSYYGGDYNEQFF. CDR3 in DNA: TGTGCCAGCAGTTACTACGGGGGGGACTACAATGAGCAGTTCTTC. The chain is built from TRBV6-5 and TRBJ2-1; TRBD2 matches 8 bases. Trimming removed 1 base from V and 3 bases from J; junction bases left unmatched: 2. Germline V lookup: CDR1 MNHEY, CDR2 SVGAGI. CDR3 size: 15 residues.

The J gene is TRBJ2-1, the V gene TRBV29-1; 7 nucleotides match TRBD2. There are 14 residues in the CDR3. Germline V gene sequence: CDR1 SQVTM, CDR2 ANQGSEA. Trimming took 4 bases from V and 5 from J; bases not matched to a gene: 8. CDR3 coding DNA: TGCAGCGTTGGTTCCGGACTAGATGACAATGAGCAGTTCTTC. It specifies CSVGSGLDDNEQFF.

This sequence joins TRBV12-5 and TRBJ2-1; D call uncertain. The CDR3 runs 12 residues. In germline, CDR1 is LGHNT, CDR2 FRNRAP. Deletions cut 8 bases from V and 5 bases from J, with 10 bases between. The CDR3 spells CASNPTNNEQFF. CDR3 sequence (DNA): TGTGCTAGTAACCCCACAAACAATGAGCAGTTCTTC.

The J gene is TRBJ1-2, the V gene TRBV4-3; the D is unclear. Trimming took 1 base from V and 7 from J, leaving 13 bases between them. This CDR3 is 14 amino acids long. Germline-derived CDR1 and CDR2 are LGHNA and YSLEER. The CDR3 sequence: CASSQGPQRGGYTF. Written as DNA, the CDR3 is TGCGCCAGCAGCCAAGGGCCGCAAAGAGGTGGCTACACCTTC.

The rearrangement joins TRBV6-1 to TRBJ2-6, with 9 nucleotides matching TRBD1. Germline CDR1 and CDR2: MNHNS and SASEGT. The CDR3 has 18 amino acids. The V gene end was trimmed by 7 bases and the J gene end by 1 base; junction bases not matched to a gene: 11. In nucleotides, the CDR3 is TGTGCCAGCACTGACAGGGGGATCACTTTTTCTGGGGCCAACGTCCTGACTTTC. Protein product: CASTDRGITFSGANVLTF.

The chain joins TRBV28 to TRBJ1-6; the D gene is possibly TRBD1 (5 bases). This CDR3 is 16 amino acids long. Trimming cost V 3 bases and J 6 bases, with 15 bases left between them. The germline CDR1 and CDR2 sequences are MDHEN and SYDVKM. CDR3 bases: TGTGCCAGCAGTTTGGTTCGGTCCAGGGCTAATTCACCCCTCCACTTT. Residues: CASSLVRSRANSPLHF.

V is TRBV7-6 and J is TRBJ1-5; D is possibly TRBD1 (5 bases). V shed 1 base and J shed 2 bases, with 12 bases lying between them. CDR3 length: 16 residues. Germline-derived CDR1 and CDR2 are SGHVS and FNYEAQ. The CDR3 nucleotides read TGTGCCAGCAGCTTAGGAATAGAAGGGGGCAATCAGCCCCAGCATTTT. It translates to CASSLGIEGGNQPQHF.

J is TRBJ1-5 and V is TRBV19; 7 positions match TRBD1. The CDR3 sequence is 15 residues long. Germline trimming cut 5 bases from V and 4 bases from J; bases unmatched to any gene: 8. Per germline, CDR1 LNHDA and CDR2 SQIVND (reference sequence). The CDR3 here is CASSPTGARNQPQHF. The CDR3 nucleotides read TGTGCCAGTAGTCCTACAGGGGCGCGAAATCAGCCCCAGCATTTT.

The genes are TRBV7-3 and TRBJ2-5; 9 bases fit TRBD2. CDR1 and CDR2 from the germline V gene are SGHTA and FQGTGA. CDR3 length: 14 amino acids. The trim removed 3 bases at V and 3 bases at J, leaving 2 bases unmatched. CDR3 coding DNA: TGTGCCAGCAGCTTTAGCGGGAGCGAAGAGACCCAGTACTTC. This sequence encodes CASSFSGSEETQYF.

V is TRBV7-9 and J is TRBJ2-2, with D perhaps matching TRBD2 (6 bases). Trimming took off 5 bases at V and 7 bases at J, with 17 bases between the two ends. The CDR3 has 15 residues. The germline V gene encodes CDR1 SEHNR and CDR2 FQNEAQ (reference sequence). CDR3 bases: TGTGCCAGCAGCACCCGGGAGCCTGGGAGCGGGGAGCTGTTTTTT. Amino acid sequence: CASSTREPGSGELFF.

CDR3 amino acids: CASSDTTTHQETQYF. In DNA, the CDR3 is TGTGCCAGCAGCGACACGACTACCCACCAAGAGACCCAGTACTTC. The chain combines TRBV7-7 with TRBJ2-5; possibly TRBD2 for D (5 bases). V lost 5 bases to trimming and J lost 0 bases, with 13 bases between them. The CDR3 length is 15 residues. Germline values: CDR1 SSHAT, CDR2 FNYEAQ (reference sequence).

The V call is TRBV6-5, the J call TRBJ2-1, with 10 bases matching TRBD2. Germline CDR1 reads MNHEY; CDR2 reads SVGAGI. V shed 5 bases, J shed 2 bases, and the junction held 3 bases outside the gene matches. The CDR3 runs 15 residues. This CDR3 is CASSSLAGAYNEQFF. Here the CDR3 DNA reads TGTGCCAGCAGTAGTCTAGCGGGGGCCTACAATGAGCAGTTCTTC.

This chain connects TRBV18 to TRBJ2-7; 7 nucleotides line up with TRBD1. CDR1 and CDR2 from the germline V gene are KGHSH and LQKENI. The V and J ends lost 6 bases and 0 bases, in that order; junction bases with no gene match: 5. The CDR3 has 14 amino acids. This CDR3 reads CASSQTGSSYEQYV. DNA for the CDR3: TGTGCCAGCTCTCAGACAGGGAGCTCCTACGAGCAGTACGTC.

This rearrangement joins TRBV29-1 to TRBJ2-7, with 7 positions matching TRBD2. The CDR3 has 14 amino acids. Germline CDR1 SQVTM, CDR2 ANQGSEA. V shed 4 bases and J 2 bases; nucleotides not matched to a gene: 8. This CDR3 is CSVVGGTGAYEQYF. The CDR3 nucleotides read TGCAGCGTTGTGGGGGGGACGGGAGCCTACGAGCAGTACTTC.

This rearrangement joins TRBV6-1 to TRBJ2-7, with TRBD1 matching 8 bases. Germline values: CDR1 MNHNS, CDR2 SASEGT. The CDR3 extends over 13 amino acids. V trimming: 3 bases; J trimming: 5 bases; junction bases outside the gene matches: 3. The CDR3 loop is CASSDPDRDEQYV. The CDR3 DNA follows: TGTGCCAGCAGTGACCCGGACAGGGACGAGCAGTACGTC.